This T cell receptor (beta chain) was captured by sequencing in a study of cytomegalovirus exposure and HLA in healthy donors. The CDR3 is 14 residues long. The germline V gene has CDR1 SGHDN and CDR2 FVKESK. J gave up 9 bases and V 4 bases, and 5 bases lay outside the gene matches. Both 60 Vbeta primers and 13 Jbeta primers went into the PCR. Data came from immunoSEQ multiplex PCR; TCRdb stores just in-frame clones and leaves some out. The repertoire has about 130,000 clones, 72% of them found once; the top ten carry less than 4.5%. The chain couples TRBV14 to TRBJ2-1, with 11 bases lining up with TRBD2. The TCR sequence derives from a man aged 25-45 years in good health and CMV-seronegative. Material for sequencing was PBMCs. Here the CDR3 reads CASSLAGGLSEQFF. In DNA form, the CDR3 reads TGTGCCAGCAGCCTAGCGGGGGGGCTCAGTGAGCAGTTCTTC.